A single sample is the source of the 30 T cell receptor beta chains below, sequenced in a study of control samples from healthy donors and cancer patients. The method was immunoSEQ multiplex PCR; TCRdb's version includes in-frame clones alone and lacks a portion of them. Of around 75,000 clones listed, approximately 92% are singletons. Sequencing was carried out using blood. Receptor source: a woman between 55 and 75 years old in good health.

The chain uses TRBV5-1 and TRBJ1-2; maybe TRBD1 (5 bases). Germline CDR1 reads SGHRS; CDR2 reads YFSETQ. The CDR3 is 14 amino acids. V shed 3 bases and J shed 4 bases, with 13 bases lying between them. The CDR3 loop reads CASSSGGATYGYTF. CDR3 bases: TGCGCCAGCAGCTCGGGCGGGGCTACCTATGGCTACACCTTC.

For this clone: In the same sample, other DNA sequences code for this CDR3. This sequence joins TRBV30 and TRBJ1-5; perhaps TRBD1 as D (6 bases). The germline V gene has CDR1 GTSNPN and CDR2 SVGIG (reference sequence). The CDR3 covers 13 residues. V was trimmed by 0 bases and J by 7 bases, leaving 10 bases between them. The CDR3 DNA reads TGTGCCTGGAGTGTACAGGGCGGGCAGCCCCAGCATTTT. The encoded protein is CAWSVQGGQPQHF.

V is TRBV7-9 and J is TRBJ1-2; D uncertain. V was pared by 4 bases and J by 8 bases, with 11 bases between. This CDR3 comprises 12 residues. The germline V gene encodes CDR1 SEHNR and CDR2 FQNEAQ (reference sequence). The CDR3, as DNA: TGTGCCAGCAGCTCGAGGACTGGGGGCTACACCTTC. Translating it yields CASSSRTGGYTF.

The V and J genes are TRBV18 and TRBJ1-5; a possible D gene is TRBD1 (5 bases). Germline lookup yields CDR1 KGHSH and CDR2 LQKENI. V lost 3 bases to trimming and J lost 6 bases, with 12 bases between them. The CDR3 runs to 14 residues. This CDR3 is CASSPPGGVQPQHF. The CDR3 DNA follows: TGTGCCAGCTCACCTCCTGGGGGGGTTCAGCCCCAGCATTTT.

V and J are TRBV6-5 and TRBJ2-7, with a tentative D call TRBD2 (6 bases). Trimming took 0 bases from V and 2 from J, leaving 11 bases between them. The CDR3 is 15 amino acids. The V gene's germline CDR1 is MNHEY and CDR2 SVGAGI. Here the CDR3 reads CASSYSSAGPYEQYF. Written as DNA, the CDR3 is TGTGCCAGCAGTTACTCGAGTGCGGGGCCCTACGAGCAGTACTTC.

J is TRBJ2-3 and V is TRBV9, with TRBD2 identical over 8 bases. Germline V CDR1 and CDR2: SGDLS, YYNGEE. Losses at the gene ends were 0 bases for V and 6 bases for J; bases not matched to a gene: 6. The CDR3 is 15 amino acids. CDR3 sequence: CASSVAGGHGDTQYF. The CDR3 coding sequence is TGTGCCAGCAGCGTAGCGGGAGGGCATGGGGATACGCAGTATTTT.

V gene TRBV14 combines with J gene TRBJ1-6; TRBD1 is a possible D gene (5 bases). The CDR3 totals 15 residues. Germline loops: CDR1 SGHDN, CDR2 FVKESK. The ends were cut back, 0 bases at V and 9 bases at J, with 12 bases in the middle. The CDR3 loop is CASSQENRPSSPLHF. The CDR3 nucleotides read TGTGCCAGCAGCCAAGAGAACAGGCCTTCTTCACCCCTCCACTTT. The entire variable domain, with the rest obtained from reference TRBV14 and TRBJ1-6, is as follows: EAGVTQFPSHSVIEKGQTVTLRCDPISGHDNLYWYRRVMGKEIKFLLHFVKESKQDESGMPNNRFLAERTGGTYSTLKVQPAELEDSGVYFCASSQENRPSSPLHFGNGTRLTVT.

The V call is TRBV10-3, the J call TRBJ1-2; D possibly corresponds to TRBD1 (6 bases). The CDR3 runs 14 residues. The germline V and J ends were trimmed by 6 bases and 3 bases, with 14 bases remaining between them. Germline V lookup: CDR1 ENHRY, CDR2 SYGVKD. CDR3 DNA sequence: TGTGCCATCAGAGCAGGGGTCCTGGACTATGGCTACACCTTC. Protein product: CAIRAGVLDYGYTF.

The rearrangement joins TRBV9 to TRBJ2-1; a possible D gene is TRBD2 (5 bases). Per the germline V gene, CDR1 is SGDLS and CDR2 is YYNGEE. V was shortened by 0 bases and J by 3 bases, with 13 bases between the two germline ends. This CDR3 has 16 residues. The CDR3 protein is CASSVGDGVNYNEQFF. CDR3 nucleotides: TGTGCCAGCAGCGTAGGCGACGGGGTGAACTACAATGAGCAGTTCTTC.

V gene TRBV12-3 or TRBV12-4 combines with J gene TRBJ2-3; no firm D call. The CDR3 has 12 amino acids. Trimming pared 5 bases from V and 4 bases from J, leaving 7 bases between. The CDR3: CASSRYSDTQYF. The CDR3 bases are TGTGCCAGCAGTCGCTATTCAGATACGCAGTATTTT.

This clone was found once. This chain joins TRBV7-9 and TRBJ2-1, with D possibly TRBD1 on 6 matching bases. V was trimmed by 5 bases and J by 7 bases, leaving 21 bases between them. In germline, CDR1 is SEHNR, CDR2 FQNEAQ (reference sequence). The length of the CDR3 is 16 residues. CDR3 sequence: CASSPHRDGSGNEQFF. The CDR3 DNA sequence: TGTGCCAGCAGCCCACACAGGGACGGGTCAGGGAATGAGCAGTTCTTC.

The chain employs TRBV6-6 and TRBJ2-5; no clear D gene. There are 13 residues in the CDR3. The ends were cut back, 0 bases at V and 2 bases at J, with 4 bases in the middle. CDR1 and CDR2 (germline): MNHNY, SVGAGI (reference sequence). The CDR3 here is CASSYSTQETQYF. CDR3 bases: TGTGCCAGCAGTTACTCAACGCAAGAGACCCAGTACTTC.

The J gene is TRBJ1-2, the V gene TRBV5-6; unclear D gene. The CDR3 is made up of 14 amino acids. Germline lookup yields CDR1 SGHDT and CDR2 YYEEEE. V shed 1 base and J shed 1 base, with 8 bases lying between them. The CDR3 nucleotides read TGTGCCAGCAGCTTGTCGGTCAGTAACTATGGCTACACCTTC. Translated: CASSLSVSNYGYTF.

The chain is built from TRBV5-1 and TRBJ2-1; 8 bases are a match to TRBD2. Germline V gives CDR1 SGHRS, CDR2 YFSETQ. The CDR3 runs to 15 residues. V was pared by 0 bases and J by 3 bases, with 2 bases of the junction left unmatched. The CDR3 bases are TGCGCCAGCAGCTTGGGTAGCGGGGTCTACAATGAGCAGTTCTTC. It codes for CASSLGSGVYNEQFF.

The CDR3 here is CASSWAGGYSSYEQYF. The DNA of the CDR3 is TGTGCCAGCAGCTGGGCGGGGGGCTACAGCTCCTACGAGCAGTACTTC. V and J are TRBV7-2 and TRBJ2-7; 8 positions match TRBD2. Germline V gene sequence: CDR1 SGHTA, CDR2 FQGNSA. The CDR3 consists of 16 residues. The junction had 8 bases not matched to a gene; V was cut back by 4 bases and J by 0 bases.

V and J are TRBV29-1 and TRBJ2-7; 15 positions agree with TRBD2. Losses at the gene ends were 6 bases for V and 7 bases for J; bases not matched to a gene: 4. Germline CDR1 is SQVTM and CDR2 is ANQGSEA. The CDR3 is made up of 13 amino acids. This CDR3 reads CSVAGLAGGEQYF. In DNA form, the CDR3 reads TGCAGCGTGGCGGGACTAGCGGGGGGTGAGCAGTACTTC.

This chain's CDR3 is CASSEGTGRRGQYF. Here the CDR3 DNA reads TGCGCCAGCAGTGAAGGGACAGGACGTCGAGGCCAGTACTTC. J is TRBJ2-5 and V is TRBV10-1; 8 positions match TRBD1. The CDR3 has 14 residues. V trimming: 3 bases; J trimming: 10 bases; junction bases outside the gene matches: 10. Germline-derived CDR1 and CDR2 are WNHNN and SYGVQD (reference sequence).

This clone appeared a few times. The gene calls are TRBV10-3 and TRBJ1-6; the D gene is possibly TRBD1 (5 bases). V shed 8 bases and J shed 8 bases, with 13 bases lying between them. In germline, CDR1 is ENHRY, CDR2 SYGVKD. This CDR3 comprises 13 residues. CDR3 coding DNA: TGTGCCATCTGCCCGGGGGTGGATTCACCCCTCCACTTT. It encodes CAICPGVDSPLHF.

V is TRBV15 and J is TRBJ1-4; D ambiguous. This CDR3 has 15 residues. Trimming pared 0 bases from V and 5 bases from J, leaving 10 bases between. CDR1 LNHNV and CDR2 YYDKDF come from the germline V gene (reference sequence). This chain's CDR3 is CATSRDPLGNEKLFF. CDR3 bases: TGTGCCACCAGCAGAGATCCCCTTGGGAATGAAAAACTGTTTTTT. Full variable domain (rest looked up from reference TRBV15 and TRBJ1-4): DAMVIQNPRYQVTQFGKPVTLSCSQTLNHNVMYWYQQKSSQAPKLLFHYYDKDFNNEADTPDNFQSRRPNTSFCFLDIRSPGLGDTAMYLCATSRDPLGNEKLFFGSGTQLSVL.

The chain combines TRBV5-5 with TRBJ1-4; D not certain. Germline CDR1 and CDR2: SGHKS and YYEKEE (reference sequence). V was trimmed by 5 bases and J by 4 bases, leaving 15 bases between them. The CDR3 extends over 15 amino acids. For the CDR3, the DNA is TGTGCCAGCAGTCGAACGCTCCAGAATAATGAAAAACTGTTTTTT. This sequence encodes CASSRTLQNNEKLFF.

The rearrangement joins TRBV7-9 to TRBJ2-2, with 8 bases that match TRBD2. J gave up 5 bases and V 5 bases, and 10 bases lay outside the gene matches. This CDR3 is 16 amino acids long. Germline V lookup: CDR1 SEHNR, CDR2 FQNEAQ (reference sequence). The CDR3 nucleotides read TGTGCCAGCAGCGGATCCGGGACTAGTGATACCGGGGAGCTGTTTTTT. It yields the protein CASSGSGTSDTGELFF.

The chain combines TRBV28 with TRBJ2-7; a possible D gene is TRBD1 (6 bases). The CDR3 has 15 residues. Germline CDR1 is MDHEN and CDR2 is SYDVKM. The germline V and J ends were trimmed by 6 bases and 3 bases, with 18 bases remaining between them. The DNA for the CDR3 is TGTGCCAGCAGCCTTAGTGGGGCAGGGGTCTACGAGCAGTACTTC. Its translation: CASSLSGAGVYEQYF.

The V and J genes are TRBV6-1 and TRBJ2-7, with a possible D match to TRBD2 (6 bases). CDR1 and CDR2 from the germline V gene are MNHNS and SASEGT. The CDR3 covers 14 residues. V lost 1 base to trimming and J lost 5 bases, with 12 bases between them. CDR3 protein: CASSEGVGSHEQYF. Here the CDR3 DNA reads TGTGCCAGCAGTGAAGGGGTCGGGAGCCACGAGCAGTACTTC.

V is TRBV28 and J is TRBJ1-1; D is unresolved. CDR1 MDHEN and CDR2 SYDVKM come from the germline V gene. Trimming left V 1 base short and J 5 bases short, with 11 bases between. The CDR3 totals 14 residues. CDR3 amino acids: CASSLSVPNTEAFF. CDR3 nucleotide sequence: TGTGCCAGCAGTTTATCGGTTCCTAATACTGAAGCTTTCTTT.

CDR3 sequence (DNA): TGTGCCAGCAGCTTGCGGGTAGGGACCCAGTACTTC. Its protein is CASSLRVGTQYF. The J gene is TRBJ2-5, the V gene TRBV7-8, with D perhaps TRBD2 (5 bases). The CDR3 consists of 12 residues. CDR1 and CDR2 from the germline V gene are SGHVS and FQNEAQ. Deletions cut 3 bases from V and 7 bases from J, with 9 bases between.

The V call is TRBV28, the J call TRBJ2-7; 9 bases align to TRBD1. CDR1 is MDHEN, CDR2 SYDVKM, per germline. V lost 3 bases, J lost 4 bases, and 10 bases stayed unmatched. CDR3 size: 16 residues. CDR3: CASSLSATGGYYEQYF. The CDR3 nucleotides read TGTGCCAGCAGTTTGTCCGCGACAGGGGGGTATTACGAGCAGTACTTC.

The chain carries TRBV6-6 and TRBJ1-2; possible D gene TRBD1, 5 bases. The CDR3 is 13 residues long. V lost 7 bases to trimming and J lost 8 bases, with 17 bases between them. The V gene's germline CDR1 is MNHNY and CDR2 SVGAGI (reference sequence). The DNA for the CDR3 is TGTGCCAGCAAAACGGGGGTTTCAAGCGGCTACACCTTC. Translated: CASKTGVSSGYTF.

This chain links TRBV5-6 with TRBJ2-5; possible D gene TRBD1, 5 bases. V shed 1 base and J shed 5 bases, with 18 bases lying between them. The length of the CDR3 is 16 residues. CDR1 is SGHDT and CDR2 is YYEEEE in the germline V gene. CDR3 region: CASSLRTAGMVETQYF. The CDR3, as DNA: TGTGCCAGCAGCTTGCGAACCGCAGGGATGGTGGAGACCCAGTACTTC.

This chain joins TRBV27 and TRBJ1-2; a possible D gene is TRBD1 (6 bases). Trimming shortened V by 3 bases and J by 0 bases, and 11 bases separated the two germline ends. This CDR3 has 15 residues. Germline V lookup: CDR1 MNHEY, CDR2 SMNVEV (reference sequence). CDR3 DNA: TGTGCCAGCAGTTTGACAGGCTGGGCTAACTATGGCTACACCTTC. Amino acids: CASSLTGWANYGYTF.

The chain uses TRBV2 and TRBJ2-7, with 11 nucleotides matching TRBD2. The length of the CDR3 is 17 residues. Germline lookup yields CDR1 SNHLY and CDR2 FYNNEI. Trimming took 0 bases from V and 4 from J; bases not matched to a gene: 8. CDR3: CASSEAGGLAVLYEQYF. CDR3 coding DNA: TGTGCCAGCAGTGAAGCCGGGGGACTAGCGGTATTATACGAGCAGTACTTC.